This T cell receptor beta chain was sequenced in a study of T cells after yellow fever vaccination. Findings of the study overall: Post-booster reappearance was seen for most primary-vaccination clones (roughly 97% CD4, 80% to 90% CD8). Clonotype sharing between CD4 and CD8 compartments was small. Contamination by abundant bulk-population clonotypes could be present in FACS-sorted repertoires.

The CDR3 covers 15 residues. In germline, CDR1 is SGHDN, CDR2 FVKESK. Deletions cut 3 bases from V and 6 bases from J, with 14 bases between. This clonotype was picked up a small number of times. Its antigen is not known. TCR cDNA was made by 5'RACE template switching, adding a universal primer site and UMIs. Via MiXCR, TCRdb re-called the 5' RACE reads, giving one row per CDR3 protein. Among about 580,000 distinct CDR3 sequences listed, about a sixth were seen once. The rearrangement uses TRBV14 and TRBJ2-2, with no clear D. Sequencing was performed on PBMCs, taken 4 to 5 days after the first yellow fever vaccination. This receptor was obtained from a man between 18 and 29 years old who received the YFV17D yellow fever vaccine. CDR3 residues: CASSQKGRTPGELFF. In nucleotides, the CDR3 is TGTGCCAGCAGCCAGAAGGGCCGTACCCCCGGGGAGCTGTTTTTT.